This paragraph covers one T cell receptor beta chain sequence. The data were produced by immunoSEQ multiplex PCR, yet TCRdb's version contains in-frame clones alone and is incomplete. The sample records approximately 74,000 clones, about 80% being singletons. Patients were newly diagnosed with stage II-IVA oral cavity squamous cell carcinoma without prior systemic or radiation treatment. The sample belongs to a study of neoadjuvant anti-PD-1 for oral cavity cancer. In the study overall: Nivolumab at 3 mg/kg was mostly given biweekly, three to four doses, pre-surgery. Around day 43, patients without progression received a fourth nivolumab dose before surgery.

Deletions cut 6 bases from V and 0 bases from J, with 9 bases between. CDR1 is MNHNS and CDR2 is SASEGT in the germline V gene. The CDR3 has 13 residues. V usage is TRBV6-1 and J usage is TRBJ2-7; no firm D call. The receptor's source is a person aged 35 to 85 with oral cavity squamous cell carcinoma. Sequenced here: PBMCs, sampled before nivolumab (anti-PD-1) treatment. In DNA form, the CDR3 reads TGTGCCAGCAGCGCGTTCAGCTCCTACGAGCAGTACTTC. Translating it yields CASSAFSSYEQYF.